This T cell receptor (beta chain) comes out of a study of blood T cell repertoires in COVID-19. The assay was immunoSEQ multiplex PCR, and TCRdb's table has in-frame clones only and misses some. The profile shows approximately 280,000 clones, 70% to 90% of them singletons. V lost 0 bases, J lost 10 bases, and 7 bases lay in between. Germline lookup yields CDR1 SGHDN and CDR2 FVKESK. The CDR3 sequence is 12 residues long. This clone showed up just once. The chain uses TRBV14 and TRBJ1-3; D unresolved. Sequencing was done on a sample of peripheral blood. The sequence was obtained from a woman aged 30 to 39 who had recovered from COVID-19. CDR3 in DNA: TGTGCCAGCAGCCAAGAGAGGAGTACCATATATTTT. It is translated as CASSQERSTIYF. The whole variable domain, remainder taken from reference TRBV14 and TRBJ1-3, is EAGVTQFPSHSVIEKGQTVTLRCDPISGHDNLYWYRRVMGKEIKFLLHFVKESKQDESGMPNNRFLAERTGGTYSTLKVQPAELEDSGVYFCASSQERSTIYFGEGSWLTVV.